This T cell receptor (beta chain) originates from a study of blood T cell repertoires in COVID-19. The CDR3 sequence is 11 residues long. Trimming took 5 bases from V and 3 from J, leaving 8 bases between them. Germline V gene lookup returns CDR1 DFQATT and CDR2 SNEGSKA (reference sequence). Sequencing used immunoSEQ multiplex PCR; TCRdb keeps in-frame clones, though not all of them. The sample yields 220,000 or so clones, around 83% seen once. The chain is built from TRBV20-1 and TRBJ2-7; tentatively, D is TRBD1 (5 bases). The source is a woman aged 40 to 49 with acute COVID-19. Sequencing was carried out using PBMCs or T cells enriched from blood (not recorded which). The CDR3 region is CSAPDSYEQYF. DNA of the CDR3: TGCAGTGCTCCAGACAGCTACGAGCAGTACTTC.